Sequencing of this TCR beta chain was carried out in a study of OX40 agonist ivuxolimab in advanced cancers. Study at large: Eligibility admitted prior anti-PD-1, anti-PD-L1 or anti-CTLA-4 therapy; about 40% had some.

Whole-study findings and limits: Doses of 0.1 to 3.0 mg/kg were accompanied by clonal expansion of CD4+ and CD8+ blood T cells by week 6. Some patients without response likewise showed low normalized clonal expansion.

Germline V lookup: CDR1 SGHRS, CDR2 YFSETQ. The CDR3 is made up of 23 amino acids. V shed 0 bases, J shed 2 bases, and the junction held 22 bases outside the gene matches. Sequencing used immunoSEQ multiplex PCR; TCRdb keeps in-frame clones, though not all of them. Of some 96,000 clones listed, about 89% are singletons. As regards this clone: Antigen: not known.

This chain connects TRBV5-1 to TRBJ1-6; TRBD1 aligns across 8 bases. The material was CD4+ or CD8+ T cells sorted from blood, obtained in a trial of the OX40 agonist ivuxolimab. The sequence came from an adult with an advanced solid tumor such as melanoma, head and neck, liver or kidney cancer. In DNA form, the CDR3 reads TGCGCCAGCAGCTTGGGATGGGACAGGATGCTTCAGGTCAAAGCTCCCTATAATTCACCCCTCCACTTT. This sequence encodes CASSLGWDRMLQVKAPYNSPLHF.